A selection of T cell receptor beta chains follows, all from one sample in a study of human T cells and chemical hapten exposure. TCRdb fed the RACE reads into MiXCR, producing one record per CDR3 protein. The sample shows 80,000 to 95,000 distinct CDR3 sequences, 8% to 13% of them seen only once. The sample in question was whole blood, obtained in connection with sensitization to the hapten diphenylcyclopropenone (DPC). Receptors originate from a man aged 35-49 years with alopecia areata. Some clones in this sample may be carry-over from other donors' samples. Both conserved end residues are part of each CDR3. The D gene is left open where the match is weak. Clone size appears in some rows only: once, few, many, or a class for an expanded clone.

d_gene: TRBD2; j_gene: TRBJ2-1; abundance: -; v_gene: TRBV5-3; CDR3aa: CARRDVAGVKPNEQFF; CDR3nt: TGTGCCAGAAGAGACGTAGCGGGAGTAAAGCCCAATGAGCAGTTCTTC
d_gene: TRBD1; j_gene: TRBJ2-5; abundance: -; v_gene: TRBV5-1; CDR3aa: CASSYSGQGASGETQYF; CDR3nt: TGCGCCAGCAGTTATTCGGGACAGGGGGCTTCAGGAGAGACCCAGTACTTC
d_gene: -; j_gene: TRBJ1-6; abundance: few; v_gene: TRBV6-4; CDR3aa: CASSESDSTPLHF; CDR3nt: TGTGCCAGCAGTGAATCGGACAGCACACCCCTCCACTTT
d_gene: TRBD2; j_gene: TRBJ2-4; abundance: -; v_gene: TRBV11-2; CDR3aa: CASILGAGAGNIQYF; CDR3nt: TGTGCCAGCATCCTAGGAGCGGGAGCAGGAAACATTCAGTACTTC
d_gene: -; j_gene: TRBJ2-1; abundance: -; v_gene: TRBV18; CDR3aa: CASCREGAPTDEQFF; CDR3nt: TGTGCCAGCTGCAGGGAGGGGGCGCCAACGGATGAGCAGTTCTTC
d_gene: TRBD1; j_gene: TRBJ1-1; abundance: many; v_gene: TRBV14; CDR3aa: CASSLRTGMNTEAFF; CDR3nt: TGTGCCAGCAGCCTCCGGACAGGTATGAACACTGAAGCTTTCTTT
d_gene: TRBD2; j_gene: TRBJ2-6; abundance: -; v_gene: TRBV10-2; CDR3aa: CASRLAGSGANVLTF; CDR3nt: TGCGCCAGCAGACTAGCGGGCTCTGGGGCCAACGTCCTGACTTTC
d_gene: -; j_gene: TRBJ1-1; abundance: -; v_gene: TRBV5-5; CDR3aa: CASSLILARNPEAFF; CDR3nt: TGTGCCAGCAGCTTGATTTTGGCCAGGAACCCTGAAGCTTTCTTT
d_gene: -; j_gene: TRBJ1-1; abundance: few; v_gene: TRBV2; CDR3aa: CASRQGRDTEAFF; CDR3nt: TGTGCCAGCAGACAGGGCCGGGACACTGAAGCTTTCTTT
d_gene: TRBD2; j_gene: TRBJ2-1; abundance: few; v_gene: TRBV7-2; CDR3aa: CASSLAVNTNNEQFF; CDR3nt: TGTGCCAGCAGCCTAGCGGTAAATACAAACAATGAGCAGTTCTTC
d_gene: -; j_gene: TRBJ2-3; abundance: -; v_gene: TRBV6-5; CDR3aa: CASGASDTQYF; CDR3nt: TGTGCCAGCGGTGCGTCAGATACGCAGTATTTT
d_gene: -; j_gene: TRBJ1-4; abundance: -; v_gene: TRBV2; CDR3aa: CASSGFRGTNEKLFF; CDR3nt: TGTGCCAGCAGTGGGTTCAGAGGGACTAATGAAAAACTGTTTTTT
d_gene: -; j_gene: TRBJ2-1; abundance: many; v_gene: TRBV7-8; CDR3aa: CASSLQGRGSYNEQFF; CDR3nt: TGTGCCAGCAGCCTACAGGGAAGAGGCTCCTACAATGAGCAGTTCTTC
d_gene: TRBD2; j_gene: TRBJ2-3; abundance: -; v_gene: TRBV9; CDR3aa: CASSATSGITDTQYF; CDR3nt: TGTGCCAGCAGCGCGACTAGCGGGATCACAGATACGCAGTATTTT
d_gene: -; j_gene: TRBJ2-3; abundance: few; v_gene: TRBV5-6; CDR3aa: CASSLGAAERADTQYF; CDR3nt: TGTGCCAGCAGCTTGGGGGCCGCGGAACGGGCAGATACGCAGTATTTT
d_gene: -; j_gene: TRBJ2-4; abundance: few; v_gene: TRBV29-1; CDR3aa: CSPEGGLSKNIQYF; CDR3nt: TGCAGCCCAGAAGGGGGACTAAGCAAAAACATTCAGTACTTC
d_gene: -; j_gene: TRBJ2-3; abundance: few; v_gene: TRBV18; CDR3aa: CASSSEDSTDTQYF; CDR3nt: TGTGCCAGCTCATCAGAGGATAGCACAGATACGCAGTATTTT
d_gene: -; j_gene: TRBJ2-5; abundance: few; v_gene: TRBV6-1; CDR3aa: CASSPLTRQETQYF; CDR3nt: TGTGCCAGCAGCCCCCTGACGAGGCAAGAGACCCAGTACTTC
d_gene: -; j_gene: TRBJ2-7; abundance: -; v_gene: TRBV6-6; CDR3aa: CASGVRVDEQYF; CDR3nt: TGTGCCAGCGGCGTCAGGGTCGACGAGCAGTACTTC
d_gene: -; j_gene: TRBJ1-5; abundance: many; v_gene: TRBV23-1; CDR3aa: CASRNQRRGPSIGNQPQHF; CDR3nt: TGCGCCAGCCGAAATCAGAGGAGGGGACCCTCTATAGGCAATCAGCCCCAGCATTTT
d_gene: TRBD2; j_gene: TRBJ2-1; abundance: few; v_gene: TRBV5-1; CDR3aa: CASSKGLAGGPFYNEQFF; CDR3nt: TGCGCCAGCAGCAAGGGACTAGCGGGAGGGCCCTTTTACAATGAGCAGTTCTTC
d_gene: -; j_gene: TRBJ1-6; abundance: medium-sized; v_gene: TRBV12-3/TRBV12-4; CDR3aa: CASSLGANNSPLHF; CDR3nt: TGTGCCAGCAGTTTAGGGGCCAATAATTCACCCCTCCACTTT
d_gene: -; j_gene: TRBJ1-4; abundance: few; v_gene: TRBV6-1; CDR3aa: CASMADSRFSNEKLFF; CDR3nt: TGTGCCAGCATGGCGGACAGCCGCTTCTCCAATGAAAAACTGTTTTTT
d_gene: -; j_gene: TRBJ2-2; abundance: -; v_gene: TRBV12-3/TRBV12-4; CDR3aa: CASSSRGLDTGELFF; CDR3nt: TGTGCCAGCAGTTCCCGGGGGCTCGACACCGGGGAGCTGTTTTTT
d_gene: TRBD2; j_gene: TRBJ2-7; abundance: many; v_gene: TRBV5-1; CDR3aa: CASSLVDSGSEQYF; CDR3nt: TGCGCCAGCAGCTTGGTTGATAGCGGGAGTGAGCAGTACTTC
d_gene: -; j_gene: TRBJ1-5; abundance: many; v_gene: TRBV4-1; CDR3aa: CASSQDLGRVKPQHF; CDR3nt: TGCGCCAGCAGCCAAGATCTGGGCCGGGTGAAGCCCCAGCATTTT
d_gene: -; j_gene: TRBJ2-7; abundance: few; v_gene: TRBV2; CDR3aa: CASSDGAFGEQYF; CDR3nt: TGTGCCAGCAGTGACGGCGCTTTTGGGGAGCAGTACTTC
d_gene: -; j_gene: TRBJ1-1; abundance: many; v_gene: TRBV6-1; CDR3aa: CASSEVAGNTEAFF; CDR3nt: TGTGCCAGCAGTGAAGTTGCGGGGAACACTGAAGCTTTCTTT
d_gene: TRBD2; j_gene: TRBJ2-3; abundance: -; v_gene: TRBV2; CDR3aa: CASSEVLADTDTQYF; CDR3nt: TGTGCCAGCAGTGAAGTTCTAGCGGACACAGATACGCAGTATTTT
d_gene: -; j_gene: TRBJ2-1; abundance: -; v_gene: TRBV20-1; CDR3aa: CSARRDEDEQFF; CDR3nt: TGCAGTGCTAGAAGGGACGAAGACGAGCAGTTCTTC
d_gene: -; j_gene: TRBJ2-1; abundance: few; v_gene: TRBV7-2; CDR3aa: CASSTGLGGSNEQFF; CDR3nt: TGTGCCAGCAGCACTGGACTAGGGGGGAGCAATGAGCAGTTCTTC
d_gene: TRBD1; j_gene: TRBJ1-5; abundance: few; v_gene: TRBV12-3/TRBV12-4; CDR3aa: CASKTGEGQPQHF; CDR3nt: TGTGCCAGCAAAACAGGGGAAGGTCAGCCCCAGCATTTT
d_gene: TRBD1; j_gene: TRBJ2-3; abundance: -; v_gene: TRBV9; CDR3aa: CASSVVAGGRTDTQYF; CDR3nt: TGTGCCAGCAGCGTAGTTGCAGGGGGCAGAACAGATACGCAGTATTTT
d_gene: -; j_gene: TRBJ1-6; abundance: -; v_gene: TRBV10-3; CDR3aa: CAIRSDGAYNSPLHF; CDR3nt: TGTGCCATCAGGAGTGACGGGGCCTATAATTCACCCCTCCACTTT
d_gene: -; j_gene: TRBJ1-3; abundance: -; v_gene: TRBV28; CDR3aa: CASKTSLGIGNTIYF; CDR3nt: TGTGCCAGCAAGACATCACTGGGGATCGGAAACACCATATATTTT
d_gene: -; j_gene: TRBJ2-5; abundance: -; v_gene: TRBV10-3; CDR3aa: CAISDLVRETQYF; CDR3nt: TGTGCCATCAGTGATTTAGTCAGAGAGACCCAGTACTTC
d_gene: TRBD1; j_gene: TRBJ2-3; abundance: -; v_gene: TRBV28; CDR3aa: CASSLYRGLPDTQYF; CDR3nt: TGTGCCAGCAGTTTATACAGGGGGCTACCAGATACGCAGTATTTT
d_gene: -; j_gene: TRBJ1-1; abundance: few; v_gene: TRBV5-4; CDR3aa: CASSRANTEAFF; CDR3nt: TGTGCCAGCAGCCGGGCGAACACTGAAGCTTTCTTT
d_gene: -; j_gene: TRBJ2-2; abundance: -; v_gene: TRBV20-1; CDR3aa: CSARDPSGTHNTGELFF; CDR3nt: TGCAGTGCTAGAGACCCCTCCGGGACCCACAACACCGGGGAGCTGTTTTTT
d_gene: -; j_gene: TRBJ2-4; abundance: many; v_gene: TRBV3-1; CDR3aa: CASSQDFIQYF; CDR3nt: TGTGCCAGCAGCCAAGATTTCATTCAGTACTTC
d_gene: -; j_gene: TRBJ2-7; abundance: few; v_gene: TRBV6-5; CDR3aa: CASRPGREYEQYF; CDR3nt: TGTGCCAGCAGACCGGGACGGGAGTACGAGCAGTACTTC